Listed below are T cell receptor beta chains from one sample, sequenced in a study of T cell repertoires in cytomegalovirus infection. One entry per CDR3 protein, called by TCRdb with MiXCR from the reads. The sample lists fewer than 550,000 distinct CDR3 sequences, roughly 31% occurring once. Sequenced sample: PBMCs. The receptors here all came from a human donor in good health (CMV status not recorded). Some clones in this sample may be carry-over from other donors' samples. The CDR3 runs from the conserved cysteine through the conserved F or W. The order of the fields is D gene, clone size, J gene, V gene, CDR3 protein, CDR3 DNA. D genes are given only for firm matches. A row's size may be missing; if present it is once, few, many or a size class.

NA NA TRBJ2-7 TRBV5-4 CASSLEGGPGYEQYF TGTGCCAGCAGCTTGGAGGGGGGACCGGGATACGAGCAGTACTTC
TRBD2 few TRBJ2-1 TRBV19 CASSISGGADEQFF TGTGCCAGTAGTATTAGCGGGGGGGCGGATGAGCAGTTCTTC
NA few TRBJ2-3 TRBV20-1 CSAPLVDTQYF TGCAGTGCCCCTTTAGTGGATACGCAGTATTTT
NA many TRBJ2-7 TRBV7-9 CASSPSGNSYEQYF TGTGCCAGCAGCCCGTCGGGGAACTCCTACGAGCAGTACTTC
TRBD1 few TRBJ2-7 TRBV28 CASRTGQGGWYEQYF TGTGCCAGCAGAACTGGACAGGGGGGGTGGTACGAGCAGTACTTC
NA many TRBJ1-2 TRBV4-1 CASSQPDSTYGYTF TGCGCCAGCAGCCAACCGGACAGTACGTATGGCTACACCTTC
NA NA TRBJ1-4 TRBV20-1 CSARVSLSGEKLFF TGCAGTGCTAGAGTATCCCTAAGTGGGGAAAAACTGTTTTTT
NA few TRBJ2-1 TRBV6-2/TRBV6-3 CASSAPTPRRENEQFF TGTGCCAGCAGCGCACCGACACCTAGAAGGGAAAATGAGCAGTTCTTC
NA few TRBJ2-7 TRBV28 CASSFGEAYEQYF TGTGCCAGCAGTTTTGGGGAGGCCTACGAGCAGTACTTC
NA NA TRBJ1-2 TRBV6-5 CASKVGGSPIAENYGYTF TGTGCCAGCAAGGTTGGCGGGTCTCCAATCGCGGAGAACTATGGCTACACCTTC
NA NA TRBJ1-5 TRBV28 CASSLQGWENQPQHF TGTGCCAGCAGTTTACAGGGTTGGGAAAATCAGCCCCAGCATTTT
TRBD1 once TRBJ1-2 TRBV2 CARRDRAGYGYTF TGTGCCAGAAGGGACAGGGCGGGATATGGCTACACCTTC
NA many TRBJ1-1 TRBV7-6 CASSQEPEKNTEAFF TGTGCCAGCAGCCAGGAGCCGGAGAAGAACACTGAAGCTTTCTTT
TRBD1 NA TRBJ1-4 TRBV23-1 CASSQPPNTGVGEKLFF TGCGCCAGCAGTCAACCTCCTAATACAGGGGTCGGTGAAAAACTGTTTTTT
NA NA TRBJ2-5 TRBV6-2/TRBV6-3 CASRQMGSSQETQYF TGTGCCAGCAGGCAAATGGGGTCCTCTCAAGAGACCCAGTACTTC
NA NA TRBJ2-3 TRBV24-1 CATGRGAWGTSTDTQYF TGTGCCACCGGACGGGGGGCTTGGGGGACTAGCACAGATACGCAGTATTTT
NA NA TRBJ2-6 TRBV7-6 CASSLEVPVTGANVLTF TGTGCCAGCAGCTTAGAGGTCCCTGTGACTGGGGCCAACGTCCTGACTTTC
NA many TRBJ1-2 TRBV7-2 CASSPFGGDNYGYTF TGTGCCAGCAGCCCCTTCGGGGGGGACAACTATGGCTACACCTTC
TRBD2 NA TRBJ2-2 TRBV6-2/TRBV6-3 CASSYSPGLAGPTGELFF TGTGCCAGCAGTTACTCTCCGGGACTAGCGGGGCCCACCGGGGAGCTGTTTTTT
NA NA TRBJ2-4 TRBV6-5 CASSPTRWGNKNIQYF TGTGCCAGCAGTCCTACCCGGTGGGGAAACAAAAACATTCAGTACTTC
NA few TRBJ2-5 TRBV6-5 CASSPETRGETQYF TGTGCCAGCAGTCCGGAGACCAGGGGAGAGACCCAGTACTTC
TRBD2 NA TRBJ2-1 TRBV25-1 CASSDPHSSGVNEKFF TGTGCCAGCAGTGATCCACATAGTAGCGGGGTTAATGAGAAGTTCTTC
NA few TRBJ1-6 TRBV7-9 CASSLGPRVDSPLHF TGTGCCAGCAGCTTAGGGCCGAGAGTGGATTCACCCCTCCACTTT
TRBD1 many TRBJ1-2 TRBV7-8 CASSFSQGAYDYGYTF TGTGCCAGCAGCTTTAGCCAGGGGGCATACGACTATGGCTACACCTTC